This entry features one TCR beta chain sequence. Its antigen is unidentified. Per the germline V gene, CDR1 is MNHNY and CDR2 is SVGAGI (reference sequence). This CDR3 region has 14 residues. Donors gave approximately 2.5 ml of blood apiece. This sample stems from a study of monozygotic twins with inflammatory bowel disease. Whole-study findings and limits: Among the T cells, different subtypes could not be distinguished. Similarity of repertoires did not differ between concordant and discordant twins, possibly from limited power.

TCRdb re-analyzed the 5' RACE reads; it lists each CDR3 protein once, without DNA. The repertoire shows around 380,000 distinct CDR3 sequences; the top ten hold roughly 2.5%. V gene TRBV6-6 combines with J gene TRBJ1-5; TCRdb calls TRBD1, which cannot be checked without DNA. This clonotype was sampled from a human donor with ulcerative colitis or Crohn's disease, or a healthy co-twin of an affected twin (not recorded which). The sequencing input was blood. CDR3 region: CASEIGQGVQPQHF.